The clone carrying this TCR beta chain appeared a few times. V gave up 7 bases and J gave up 3 bases, with 13 bases separating them. Germline loops: CDR1 ENHRY, CDR2 SYGVKD. CDR3 length: 13 residues. The data derive from a study of molecular identifiers for immune sequencing clone quantification. Naive CD8 T cells, phenotype CD8+CD4-CCR7+CD45RA+, were sorted. TCRdb re-analysed the PCR reads in MiXCR, keeping a single row per CDR3 protein. The sample lists a few hundred thousand distinct CDR3 sequences, 20% to 25% occurring once. Sequencing input: naive CD8+ T cells from blood, with Jurkat cell RNA spiked in. Subset of the sample: FACS-sorted CD8+CD4-CCR7+CD45RA+ naive T cells. The chain is built from TRBV10-3 and TRBJ2-7; unclear D gene. This TCR was sampled from a human donor in good health. Some libraries in this study had Jurkat cell RNA spiked in. The CDR3 here is CAINPGNNYEQYF. The CDR3 DNA follows: TGTGCCATCAATCCCGGAAACAACTACGAGCAGTACTTC.